These 22 T cell receptor beta chains were sequenced from one sample in a study of shared clonotypes between healthy human individuals. The repertoire was sequenced with immunoSEQ multiplex PCR; TCRdb's copy has only in-frame clones and lacks some. The sample lists about 2.4 million clones; 90% to 95% were seen once. Sequencing was done on a sample of naive CD4+ T cells sorted from blood. Subset meaning: CD45RA+ positively selected. The source of these receptors is a man aged 18 to 35 in good health.

This CDR3 reads CASSLGEGATNEKLFF. The CDR3 coding sequence is TGCGCCAGCAGCTTGGGAGAGGGGGCAACTAATGAAAAACTGTTTTTT. The J gene is TRBJ1-4, the V gene TRBV5-1; D is perhaps TRBD1 (6 bases). V was clipped by 0 bases and J by 0 bases, with 9 bases between them. Germline V gene lookup returns CDR1 SGHRS and CDR2 YFSETQ. This CDR3 comprises 16 residues.

The chain couples TRBV5-6 to TRBJ2-7; D uncertain. The length of the CDR3 is 14 residues. V was trimmed by 1 base and J by 3 bases, leaving 11 bases between them. Per the germline V gene, CDR1 is SGHDT and CDR2 is YYEEEE. The CDR3 protein is CASSLQRTYYEQYF. The CDR3 nucleotides are TGTGCCAGCAGCTTGCAGCGAACCTACTACGAGCAGTACTTC.

The chain carries TRBV21-1 and TRBJ2-7; the D call TRBD2 from the table was never checked on the DNA. TRBV21-1 is flagged as a pseudogene. The CDR3 covers 12 residues. The DNA of the CDR3 is TGTGCCAGCAGCAGACTAGCGAACGAGCAGTACTTC. Its translation: CASSRLANEQYF.

The gene calls are TRBV6-5 and TRBJ1-2, with TRBD1 as a possible D gene (6 bases). The CDR3 totals 13 residues. V was cut by 6 bases and J by 4 bases, with 12 bases left in between. The V gene's germline CDR1 is MNHEY and CDR2 SVGAGI. CDR3 sequence reads: CASSPGTPYGYTF. As DNA, the CDR3 is TGTGCCAGCAGCCCCGGGACACCCTATGGCTACACCTTC.

The rearrangement links TRBV6-4 to TRBJ2-2; D is uncertain. V shed 2 bases and J shed 3 bases, with 7 bases lying between them. This CDR3 spans 14 amino acids. Germline CDR1 MRHNA, CDR2 SNTAGT. CDR3 residues: CASSDELHTGELFF. For the CDR3, the DNA is TGTGCCAGCAGTGACGAGCTTCACACCGGGGAGCTGTTTTTT.

This chain joins TRBV11-2 and TRBJ1-5; possibly TRBD1 for D (5 bases). This CDR3 is built from 14 residues. V lost 4 bases to trimming and J lost 3 bases, with 10 bases between them. Germline loops: CDR1 SGHAT, CDR2 FQNNGV. The CDR3 sequence: CASSSQGPNQPQHF. Written as DNA, the CDR3 is TGTGCCAGCAGCTCCCAGGGCCCCAATCAGCCCCAGCATTTT.

The genes are TRBV5-8 and TRBJ2-5, with D unresolved. Germline CDR1 reads SGHTS; CDR2 reads YDEGEE. Deletions cut 1 base from V and 2 bases from J, with 9 bases between. This CDR3 is 14 amino acids long. This chain's CDR3 is CASSLYGVQETQYF. The CDR3 DNA reads TGTGCCAGCAGCTTGTACGGAGTACAAGAGACCCAGTACTTC.

This clone appeared once. The rearrangement joins TRBV6-5 to TRBJ1-6; 7 nucleotides line up with TRBD1. The CDR3 runs 15 residues. Trimming removed 0 bases from V and 9 bases from J; junction bases left unmatched: 5. The germline gives CDR1 MNHEY, CDR2 SVGAGI. The CDR3 is CASSYSGRGPSPLHF. CDR3 sequence (DNA): TGTGCCAGCAGTTACTCGGGAAGGGGGCCTTCACCCCTCCACTTT.

Only one count was recorded for this clone. In nucleotides, the CDR3 is TGTGCCAGCAGCTTGTGGCAGGGGGCGAATTTCGGCAATCAGCCCCAGCATTTT. It codes for CASSLWQGANFGNQPQHF. The chain recombines TRBV5-8 with TRBJ1-5; TRBD1 matches at 8 bases. CDR3 length: 18 amino acids. In germline, CDR1 is SGHTS, CDR2 YDEGEE. With 1 base clipped from V and 2 bases from J, the junction kept 11 bases outside the gene matches.

The rearrangement joins TRBV7-8 to TRBJ2-3; no clear D gene. V was clipped by 1 base and J by 2 bases, with 10 bases between them. Germline CDR1 SGHVS, CDR2 FQNEAQ. CDR3 size: 15 residues. The CDR3 DNA reads TGTGCCAGCAGCTTAGTGGGTAGAAACACAGATACGCAGTATTTT. It is translated as CASSLVGRNTDTQYF.

Concerning this clone itself: This sample also contains other DNA sequences that code for the same CDR3. The rearrangement links TRBV18 to TRBJ1-4, with TRBD1 as a possible D gene (5 bases). The CDR3 length is 13 residues. Trimming removed 1 base from V and 7 bases from J, with 7 bases in between. CDR1 and CDR2 (germline): KGHSH, LQKENI. CDR3 in DNA: TGTGCCAGCTCACCACGTCAGGGTGAAAAACTGTTTTTT. It codes for CASSPRQGEKLFF.

The chain has TRBV6-5 and TRBJ1-3; D is ambiguous. Trimming left V 2 bases short and J 6 bases short, with 8 bases between. Germline-derived CDR1 and CDR2 are MNHEY and SVGAGI. This CDR3 region has 13 residues. The CDR3 region is CASSYTSENTIYF. The CDR3 nucleotides are TGTGCCAGCAGTTACACGTCCGAAAACACCATATATTTT.

V is TRBV18 and J is TRBJ1-3; the D gene is possibly TRBD1 (6 bases). Germline CDR1 reads KGHSH; CDR2 reads LQKENI. The CDR3 consists of 15 residues. Trimming took 0 bases from V and 7 from J, leaving 13 bases between them. This chain's CDR3 is CASSPPLGARNTIYF. The CDR3 DNA sequence: TGTGCCAGCTCACCACCCTTGGGGGCACGGAACACCATATATTTT.

V gene TRBV7-2 combines with J gene TRBJ1-5, with TRBD1 as a possible D gene (5 bases). Per germline, CDR1 SGHTA and CDR2 FQGNSA. Trimming cost V 4 bases and J 4 bases, with 14 bases left between them. The CDR3 has 15 residues. CDR3 sequence reads: CASSSHGGHNQPQHF. The CDR3 DNA sequence: TGTGCCAGCAGCTCCCACGGGGGTCATAATCAGCCCCAGCATTTT.

The J gene is TRBJ2-5, the V gene TRBV7-8; 8 nucleotides align to TRBD1. The germline gives CDR1 SGHVS, CDR2 FQNEAQ. After removal of 5 bases from V and 3 bases from J, the junction contained 5 bases not matched to a gene. The CDR3 is made up of 14 amino acids. The CDR3 DNA follows: TGTGCCAGCAGCCTACAGGGGGTGAAAGAGACCCAGTACTTC. Its translation: CASSLQGVKETQYF.

The chain joins TRBV7-9 to TRBJ1-4; tentative D call: TRBD1 (5 bases). CDR3 length: 15 residues. Trimming left V 2 bases short and J 4 bases short, with 11 bases between. CDR1 is SEHNR and CDR2 is FQNEAQ in the germline V gene (reference sequence). The CDR3 region is CASSLLAGSNEKLFF. In nucleotides, the CDR3 is TGTGCCAGCAGCTTATTAGCAGGGAGTAATGAAAAACTGTTTTTT.

The J gene is TRBJ2-3, the V gene TRBV4-1; possibly TRBD2 for D (5 bases). Trimming cost V 3 bases and J 2 bases, with 15 bases left between them. The CDR3 length is 16 residues. The V gene's germline CDR1 is MGHRA and CDR2 YSYEKL. This CDR3 is CASSQKGTGYTDTQYF. The DNA for the CDR3 is TGCGCCAGCAGCCAGAAAGGAACGGGGTACACAGATACGCAGTATTTT.

The chain is built from TRBV5-1 and TRBJ2-7; TRBD1 agrees at 10 bases. Germline CDR1 SGHRS, CDR2 YFSETQ. This CDR3 contains 14 residues. V shed 1 base and J 4 bases; nucleotides not matched to a gene: 2. The CDR3 spells CASSLTGQGYEQYF. Here the CDR3 DNA reads TGCGCCAGCAGCTTGACGGGACAGGGGTACGAGCAGTACTTC. Together with reference TRBV5-1 and TRBJ2-7, the CDR3 gives the full variable domain: KAGVTQTPRYLIKTRGQQVTLSCSPISGHRSVSWYQQTPGQGLQFLFEYFSETQRNKGNFPGRFSGRQFSNSRSEMNVSTLELGDSALYLCASSLTGQGYEQYFGPGTRLTVT.

This clone has only one observation. V is TRBV6-5 and J is TRBJ2-5, with a weak D call TRBD1 (5 bases). Looked up from germline, CDR1 is MNHEY and CDR2 is SVGAGI. V gave up 2 bases and J gave up 8 bases, with 6 bases separating them. The CDR3 extends over 11 amino acids. The CDR3 sequence: CASSYGATQYF. In nucleotides, the CDR3 is TGTGCCAGCAGTTACGGGGCTACCCAGTACTTC.

This rearrangement joins TRBV6-1 to TRBJ2-1; the D call may be TRBD1 or TRBD2 (5 bases each). CDR3 length: 14 amino acids. Germline-derived CDR1 and CDR2 are MNHNS and SASEGT. Trimming left V 7 bases short and J 0 bases short, with 10 bases between. CDR3 amino acids: CASNPGSSYNEQFF. CDR3 DNA sequence: TGTGCCAGCAACCCAGGGAGCTCCTACAATGAGCAGTTCTTC.

The sample holds one count of this clone. CDR3 in amino acids: CASSLGSRGEKLFF. For the CDR3, the DNA is TGCGCCAGCAGCTTGGGGTCCCGAGGGGAAAAACTGTTTTTT. The chain links TRBV5-1 to TRBJ1-4; D is unclear. This CDR3 region has 14 residues. Germline V gene sequence: CDR1 SGHRS, CDR2 YFSETQ. Trimming removed 0 bases from V and 8 bases from J, with 11 bases in between.

This clone came up a few times. J is TRBJ1-6 and V is TRBV5-1; D not resolved. The CDR3 has 15 amino acids. From germline, CDR1 is SGHRS and CDR2 YFSETQ. Trimming shortened V by 4 bases and J by 5 bases, and 13 bases separated the two germline ends. The CDR3 loop is CASSLELRDNSPLHF. CDR3 nucleotide sequence: TGCGCCAGCAGCCTCGAGTTGCGAGATAATTCACCCCTCCACTTT. The full variable domain, in which reference TRBV5-1 and TRBJ1-6 provide the parts outside the CDR3, is KAGVTQTPRYLIKTRGQQVTLSCSPISGHRSVSWYQQTPGQGLQFLFEYFSETQRNKGNFPGRFSGRQFSNSRSEMNVSTLELGDSALYLCASSLELRDNSPLHFGNGTRLTVT.